These 15 T cell receptor beta chains were all obtained from the same sample, sequenced in a study of siplizumab effects on memory and regulatory T cells (dated by TCRdb to between 2018 and 2020). Receptors were amplified or captured by the immunoSEQ multiplex PCR assay. TCRdb provides this immuneACCESS table in a form limited to in-frame rearrangements. Some clones are lacking; in checked studies, under half of them reflect an unresolved V gene, and why the rest are absent is not known. The sample data list more than 60,000 clones, and approximately 93% of these were observed just once. Clones ranked in the top ten supply approximately 5.3% of the sample. The sample comprised CD8+ T cells sorted from blood. The receptors stem from a human donor in good health.

In its sample, this clone was seen once. The V call is TRBV19, the J call TRBJ2-7, with unresolved D. The CDR3 has 12 amino acids. V lost 3 bases and J 3 bases, leaving 6 bases between the germline ends. Germline V CDR1 and CDR2: LNHDA, SQIVND (reference sequence). The CDR3 DNA follows: TGTGCCAGTAGTATTGACCGCTACGAGCAGTACTTC. As protein: CASSIDRYEQYF.

This chain connects TRBV28 to TRBJ2-6, with D perhaps matching TRBD1 (6 bases). CDR1 and CDR2 (germline): MDHEN, SYDVKM. The CDR3 has 17 residues. The V and J ends lost 8 bases and 0 bases respectively, with 17 bases between them. DNA for the CDR3: TGTGCCAGCTATACCGCGGACAGCGGCTCTGGGGCCAACGTCCTGACTTTC. It translates to CASYTADSGSGANVLTF.

The CDR3 sequence: CASSQRGGGAWYEQYF. The DNA of the CDR3 is TGTGCCAGCAGCCAACGGGGCGGGGGGGCGTGGTACGAGCAGTACTTC. V usage is TRBV5-4 and J usage is TRBJ2-7; 9 bases are shared with TRBD2. Germline lookup yields CDR1 SGHNT and CDR2 YYREEE (reference sequence). Losses at the gene ends were 4 bases for V and 4 bases for J; bases not matched to a gene: 12. The CDR3 has 16 residues.

The genes are TRBV7-2 and TRBJ2-3, with 7 bases that match TRBD2. This CDR3 spans 14 amino acids. Trimming took 3 bases from V and 5 from J; bases not matched to a gene: 5. Germline CDR1 reads SGHTA; CDR2 reads FQGNSA. CDR3: CASSLASGGDTQYF. DNA of the CDR3: TGTGCCAGCAGCTTGGCTAGCGGAGGAGATACGCAGTATTTT.

The chain recombines TRBV5-1 with TRBJ1-2, with a tentative D call TRBD1 (5 bases). The CDR3 extends over 14 amino acids. Trimming stripped 6 bases from V and 3 bases from J, with 15 bases between. CDR1 is SGHRS and CDR2 is YFSETQ in the germline V gene. The CDR3 region has the DNA TGCGCCAGCACTCACAGCCAGGGTGACTATGGCTACACCTTC. This gives the protein CASTHSQGDYGYTF.

This clone was seen just once. The V call is TRBV5-4, the J call TRBJ2-7; TRBD2 matches at 10 bases. This CDR3 has 14 residues. CDR1 is SGHNT, CDR2 YYREEE, per germline (reference sequence). The junction had 2 bases not matched to a gene; V was cut back by 3 bases and J by 2 bases. The DNA for the CDR3 is TGTGCCAGCAGCTCGGGACTAGCGACCTACGAGCAGTACTTC. This translates into CASSSGLATYEQYF.

This chain connects TRBV4-1 to TRBJ2-1, with 7 bases aligning to TRBD2. Germline V gives CDR1 MGHRA, CDR2 YSYEKL. The length of the CDR3 is 15 residues. V trimming: 1 base; J trimming: 7 bases; junction bases outside the gene matches: 7. CDR3 in amino acids: CASSQGTSAINEQFF. The CDR3 DNA reads TGCGCCAGCAGCCAAGGAACTAGCGCAATAAATGAGCAGTTCTTC.

The V call is TRBV4-3, the J call TRBJ1-2; 7 bases map to TRBD1. V gave up 4 bases and J gave up 4 bases; unmatched junction bases: 9. Germline V CDR1 and CDR2: LGHNA, YSLEER. The CDR3 has 15 amino acids. The CDR3 sequence: CASSPNRGSAYGYTF. As DNA, the CDR3 is TGCGCCAGCAGCCCCAACAGGGGTTCGGCCTATGGCTACACCTTC.

The J gene is TRBJ2-7, the V gene TRBV28; 7 bases map to TRBD1. This CDR3 contains 15 residues. V lost 3 bases and J lost 3; bases outside the gene matches: 8. Germline V gives CDR1 MDHEN, CDR2 SYDVKM. Here the CDR3 DNA reads TGTGCCAGCAGTTTCCGGGGACAGCTAAACTACGAGCAGTACTTC. Translated: CASSFRGQLNYEQYF.

The chain links TRBV4-2 to TRBJ2-3, with D perhaps given as TRBD1 or TRBD2 (5 bases each). The germline V and J ends were trimmed by 1 base and 2 bases, with 7 bases remaining between them. From germline, CDR1 is LGHNA and CDR2 YNFKEQ. The CDR3 contains 14 residues. CDR3 bases: TGTGCCAGCAGCCAAGGAGGGGTCACAGATACGCAGTATTTT. It encodes CASSQGGVTDTQYF.

The chain couples TRBV7-9 to TRBJ2-1; possible D gene TRBD2, 6 bases. From germline, CDR1 is SEHNR and CDR2 FQNEAQ (reference sequence). Trimming pared 3 bases from V and 6 bases from J, leaving 15 bases between. The CDR3 covers 15 residues. Here the CDR3 DNA reads TGTGCCAGCAGCTTTAGCTACGGGAGAGGCAATGAGCAGTTCTTC. Translating gives CASSFSYGRGNEQFF. Drawing the rest from reference TRBV7-9 and TRBJ2-1, the complete variable domain is DTGVSQNPRHKITKRGQNVTFRCDPISEHNRLYWYRQTLGQGPEFLTYFQNEAQLEKSRLLSDRFSAERPKGSFSTLEIQRTEQGDSAMYLCASSFSYGRGNEQFFGPGTRLTVL.

J is TRBJ2-1 and V is TRBV9; D is undetermined. CDR1 is SGDLS and CDR2 is YYNGEE in the germline V gene. The V end lost 0 bases, the J end lost 4 bases, and 8 bases lay between the germline ends. The CDR3 has 14 amino acids. Written as DNA, the CDR3 is TGTGCCAGCAGCGTAGGGGTCGCTTACAATGAGCAGTTCTTC. Protein: CASSVGVAYNEQFF.

CDR3 nucleotide sequence: TGCGCCAGCAGCCAAGGAACAGGGAGCTATGGCTACACCTTC. This encodes CASSQGTGSYGYTF. This sequence joins TRBV4-3 and TRBJ1-2; perhaps TRBD1 as D (6 bases). The CDR3 runs to 14 residues. V lost 1 base, J lost 4 bases, and 10 bases lay in between. The V gene's germline CDR1 is LGHNA and CDR2 YSLEER.

In this sample, this clone turned up once. The chain recombines TRBV5-6 with TRBJ2-1, with 10 bases matching TRBD2. This CDR3 has 15 residues. Per the germline V gene, CDR1 is SGHDT and CDR2 is YYEEEE. Trimming at V came to 4 bases and at J to 5 bases, leaving 6 bases not matched to a gene. The CDR3 bases are TGTGCCAGCAGCCCCCGGCTAGCGGGGGACAATGAGCAGTTCTTC. Amino acids: CASSPRLAGDNEQFF.

The chain links TRBV4-3 to TRBJ2-2; tentatively, D is TRBD2 (5 bases). V was clipped by 0 bases and J by 7 bases, with 18 bases between them. Germline V lookup: CDR1 LGHNA, CDR2 YSLEER. There are 17 residues in the CDR3. The CDR3 here is CASSQEREMGVVGELFF. In nucleotides, the CDR3 is TGCGCCAGCAGCCAAGAGAGGGAGATGGGAGTGGTCGGGGAGCTGTTTTTT.